This TCR beta chain was retrieved from a study of OX40 agonist ivuxolimab in advanced cancers. Study context: Hepatocellular carcinoma, melanoma, renal cell or head and neck cancer occurred in dose-escalation patients. Eligibility admitted prior anti-PD-1, anti-PD-L1 or anti-CTLA-4 therapy; around 41% had some. Partial response was recorded in three patients: one hepatocellular carcinoma and two cutaneous melanoma cases.

Study outcomes and limitations: Partial responders dosed at 0.1-3.0 mg/kg displayed clonal expansion ranking among the lowest.

Clones were sequenced by immunoSEQ multiplex PCR, and TCRdb holds only the in-frame ones, with some missing. The table records approximately 62,000 clones, 89% of them present only once. As concerns this clone: Its antigen is as yet unknown.

Germline CDR1 and CDR2: MDHEN and SYDVKM. The length of the CDR3 is 16 residues. V lost 2 bases and J lost 7; bases outside the gene matches: 11. This receptor was identified in an adult with an advanced solid tumor such as melanoma, head and neck, liver or kidney cancer. The rearrangement links TRBV28 to TRBJ2-3; 8 bases are a match to TRBD1. Material: CD4+ or CD8+ T cells sorted from blood, obtained in a trial of the OX40 agonist ivuxolimab. The DNA for the CDR3 is TGTGCCAGCAGTTTAATTCGATCAGGGGGCGCGAATACGCAGTATTTT. It yields the protein CASSLIRSGGANTQYF. Drawing the rest from reference TRBV28 and TRBJ2-3, the complete variable domain is DVKVTQSSRYLVKRTGEKVFLECVQDMDHENMFWYRQDPGLGLRLIYFSYDVKMKEKGDIPEGYSVSREKKERFSLILESASTNQTSMYLCASSLIRSGGANTQYFGPGTRLTVL.